Sequencing of this TCR beta chain was carried out in a study of vaccination and CD4 T cells after COVID-19. Study at large: Convalescent patients were SARS-CoV-2 positive by nasal swab PCR; fewer than 10 mild, one severe. Four females and six males made up the convalescents, with two Hispanic.

In regard to this clonotype: What it binds is not known.

The CDR3 loop spans 13 amino acids. Germline CDR1 and CDR2: MNHNS and SASEGT. V was pared by 6 bases and J by 5 bases, with 5 bases of the junction left unmatched. The Oncomine TCR Beta short-read assay was what sequenced the DNA obtained from cultured CD4+ T cells. Genomic DNA extraction was carried out from cultured CD4+ T cells. Using its own MiXCR run on the PCR reads, TCRdb lists one record per CDR3 protein. Seen here are around 22,000 distinct CDR3 sequences, about 30% observed once, and the top ten hold around an eighth. Treatment: approximately 9-day PBMC culture with coronavirus spike peptide pools or control peptides (ViraFEST assay). A half-volume replacement of the medium with fresh IL-2 medium was performed on days 3 and 7.

Sequencing was performed on cultured CD4+ T cells from blood. The V and J genes are TRBV6-1 and TRBJ2-5; the match to TRBD2 covers 8 bases. The clonotype originates from a human donor with COVID-19. This CDR3 is CASSGTRTETQYF. The CDR3 DNA reads TGTGCCAGCAGCGGGACTAGGACGGAGACCCAGTACTTC.